What follows are 13 T cell receptor beta chains derived from one specimen sequenced in a study of blood T cell repertoires in COVID-19. The method was immunoSEQ multiplex PCR; TCRdb's version includes in-frame clones alone and lacks a portion of them. The table records 250,000 to 300,000 clones, around 86% of them present only once. The material sequenced was peripheral blood. The receptors were gathered from a man aged 18 to 30 with active or convalescent COVID-19.

This chain uses TRBV7-9 with TRBJ1-3, with 7 bases fitting TRBD1. From germline, CDR1 is SEHNR and CDR2 FQNEAQ (reference sequence). The CDR3 is 15 residues long. V shed 4 bases, J shed 0 bases, and the junction held 3 bases outside the gene matches. CDR3 sequence reads: CASSYGTASGNTIYF. In nucleotides, the CDR3 is TGTGCCAGCAGCTATGGGACAGCCTCTGGAAACACCATATATTTT.

V usage is TRBV28 and J usage is TRBJ1-1; D is unclear. The germline V and J ends were trimmed by 2 bases and 4 bases, with 8 bases remaining between them. Germline CDR1 and CDR2: MDHEN and SYDVKM. The CDR3 covers 13 residues. CDR3 sequence: CASSLQEVTEAFF. The CDR3 nucleotides read TGTGCCAGCAGTTTACAGGAAGTCACTGAAGCTTTCTTT.

The chain recombines TRBV20-1 with TRBJ2-5; 7 positions match TRBD2. V dropped 3 bases and J dropped 5; count of bases not matched to a gene: 9. The CDR3 has 14 residues. CDR1 and CDR2 (germline): DFQATT, SNEGSKA (reference sequence). The CDR3 here is CSASGGSSGETQYF. CDR3 in DNA: TGCAGTGCTAGTGGCGGGAGTTCCGGGGAGACCCAGTACTTC.

J is TRBJ1-1 and V is TRBV27, with 10 bases fitting TRBD1. This CDR3 has 14 residues. The germline gives CDR1 MNHEY, CDR2 SMNVEV (reference sequence). With 4 bases clipped from V and 4 bases from J, the junction kept 3 bases outside the gene matches. The CDR3 here is CASSWGQGSTEAFF. The CDR3 coding sequence is TGTGCCAGCAGTTGGGGACAGGGGAGCACTGAAGCTTTCTTT.

The chain links TRBV2 to TRBJ2-3; possible D gene TRBD1, 5 bases. This CDR3 spans 15 amino acids. V gave up 3 bases and J gave up 2 bases, with 12 bases separating them. Germline V gives CDR1 SNHLY, CDR2 FYNNEI. The CDR3 nucleotides read TGTGCCAGCAGTGACCGTGACAGCCCCACAGATACGCAGTATTTT. As protein: CASSDRDSPTDTQYF. The whole variable domain, remainder taken from reference TRBV2 and TRBJ2-3, is EPEVTQTPSHQVTQMGQEVILRCVPISNHLYFYWYRQILGQKVEFLVSFYNNEISEKSEIFDDQFSVERPDGSNFTLKIRSTKLEDSAMYFCASSDRDSPTDTQYFGPGTRLTVL.

This chain links TRBV29-1 with TRBJ2-2; D gene uncertain. Germline V gives CDR1 SQVTM, CDR2 ANQGSEA. CDR3 length: 11 residues. Trimming shortened V by 5 bases and J by 6 bases, and 7 bases separated the two germline ends. The CDR3 loop reads CSVLYSGELFF. Written as DNA, the CDR3 is TGCAGCGTTTTATATTCCGGGGAGCTGTTTTTT.

The gene calls are TRBV28 and TRBJ2-7; 8 bases align to TRBD1. The V and J ends lost 7 bases and 5 bases, in that order; junction bases with no gene match: 13. Per germline, CDR1 MDHEN and CDR2 SYDVKM. This CDR3 region has 15 residues. The CDR3 sequence is CASTLPDRGRHEQYF. CDR3 nucleotides: TGTGCCAGCACCCTACCAGACAGGGGTAGACACGAGCAGTACTTC.

V gene TRBV28 combines with J gene TRBJ1-2; D remains ambiguous. Germline CDR1 reads MDHEN; CDR2 reads SYDVKM. The CDR3 consists of 13 residues. The germline V and J ends were trimmed by 6 bases and 2 bases, with 10 bases remaining between them. The CDR3 DNA reads as TGTGCCAGCAGCCGGGAAAGGAACTATGGCTACACCTTC. The encoded protein is CASSRERNYGYTF.

The rearrangement links TRBV28 to TRBJ1-1, with a tentative D call TRBD1 (5 bases). The CDR3 contains 12 residues. The germline V gene has CDR1 MDHEN and CDR2 SYDVKM. Trimming shortened V by 3 bases and J by 6 bases, and 8 bases separated the two germline ends. CDR3 region: CASSFGGAEAFF. The CDR3 DNA reads TGTGCCAGCAGTTTTGGGGGGGCTGAAGCTTTCTTT.

This chain links TRBV5-6 with TRBJ2-2; TRBD1 matches 7 bases. With V trimmed by 4 bases and J by 5 bases, 8 bases remained unmatched. The CDR3 is 15 amino acids. Germline-derived CDR1 and CDR2 are SGHDT and YYEEEE. CDR3 residues: CASSGQDRWTGELFF. The CDR3 DNA reads as TGTGCCAGCAGCGGACAGGATCGATGGACCGGGGAGCTGTTTTTT.

This clone was detected a few times. The rearrangement uses TRBV10-3 and TRBJ1-6; 7 bases line up with TRBD1. CDR3 length: 14 residues. The V gene end was trimmed by 10 bases and the J gene end by 7 bases; junction bases not matched to a gene: 10. Germline V CDR1 and CDR2: ENHRY, SYGVKD. CDR3 DNA sequence: TGTGCCACCACATTGAGGGACAGCAATTCACCCCTCCACTTT. Its protein is CATTLRDSNSPLHF.

Remarks on this clone: The germline gene is not matched at one end of the junction; a read error may be the cause. The genes are TRBV7-7 and TRBJ1-4, with D tentatively TRBD1 (6 bases). CDR1 and CDR2 (germline): SSHAT, FNYEAQ (reference sequence). The CDR3 is made up of 15 amino acids. The CDR3 sequence is CASSLGGDGNEKLFF. CDR3 bases: TGTGCTAGCAGCTTAGGGGGAGACGGGAATGAAAAACTGTTTTTT.

This rearrangement joins TRBV13 to TRBJ2-3; tentatively, D is TRBD2 (6 bases). The CDR3 contains 15 residues. Trimming removed 8 bases at V and 2 bases at J, with 17 bases between. CDR1 PRHDT and CDR2 FYEKMQ come from the germline V gene (reference sequence). CDR3 DNA: TGTGCCAGCGCATCGGCGGGGTATTTCACAGATACGCAGTATTTT. Translated, it gives CASASAGYFTDTQYF.